The rows below give T cell receptor beta chains drawn from one sample of a study of cytomegalovirus exposure and HLA in healthy donors. TCRdb keeps only in-frame clones here, not all; method: immunoSEQ multiplex PCR. The table lists 150,000 to 200,000 clones, less than 85% of them singletons. Sequencing was carried out using PBMCs. Receptor source: a boy between 10 and 17 years old in good health and CMV-seronegative. Both conserved end residues are part of each CDR3. D genes are given only for firm matches. Size is stated for part of the rows, as once, few or many counts, or as a class when the clone is expanded.

j_call | clone_size | cdr3_length | v_call | d_call | cdr3_nt | cdr3_aa
TRBJ1-2 | - | 14 | TRBV13 | TRBD1 | TGTGCCAGCAGCTTCTTACAGGGGAACCATGGCCACACCTTC | CASSFLQGNHGHTF
TRBJ2-1 | - | 17 | TRBV11-2 | TRBD2 | TGTGCCAGCAGCTTAGGCCGTCGCGGGAGCCGTAACAATGAGCAGTTCTTC | CASSLGRRGSRNNEQFF
TRBJ2-7 | few | 18 | TRBV28 | - | TGTGCCAGCAGTTTATTAAAACGTCGGGGTCCCCCGGACTACGAGCAGTACTTC | CASSLLKRRGPPDYEQYF
TRBJ1-4 | - | 14 | TRBV6-5 | - | TGTGCCAGCAGTTACGACAGGCTTGGTGAAAAACTGTTTTTT | CASSYDRLGEKLFF
TRBJ1-3 | - | 13 | TRBV5-8 | - | TGTGCCAGCAGCTTGCGTGCTGGAAACACCATATATTTT | CASSLRAGNTIYF
TRBJ1-1 | - | 14 | TRBV19 | TRBD1 | TGTGCCAGTAGTCCCCGGACAGGGGGAATTGAAGCTTTCTTT | CASSPRTGGIEAFF
TRBJ2-3 | - | 15 | TRBV2 | - | TGTGCCAGCAGTGGACTAGTCCCTTCCACAGATACGCAGTATTTT | CASSGLVPSTDTQYF
TRBJ2-1 | - | 14 | TRBV6-4 | - | TGTGCCAGCAGTGGATCCGAGACTAGTCATGAGCAGTTCTTC | CASSGSETSHEQFF
TRBJ1-4 | - | 15 | TRBV11-2 | - | TGTGCCAGCAGCCCAGAGGGGGTCGTCAATGAAAAACTGTTTTTT | CASSPEGVVNEKLFF
TRBJ1-2 | - | 16 | TRBV30 | TRBD1 | TGTGCCTGGAGTCCCAGACCGGGACAGGGGATCTATGGCTACACCTTC | CAWSPRPGQGIYGYTF
TRBJ1-3 | few | 15 | TRBV5-1 | TRBD1 | TGCGCCAGCAGCTGGGGGGACAGGGAAGGAAACACCATATATTTT | CASSWGDREGNTIYF
TRBJ2-2 | - | 13 | TRBV7-9 | - | TGTGCCAGCAGCTCCCAGGGAACCGGGGAGCTGTTTTTT | CASSSQGTGELFF
TRBJ2-5 | once | 15 | TRBV5-1 | TRBD2 | TGCGCCAGCAGCTTGTCCTCTAGCGGACAAGAGACCCAGTACTTC | CASSLSSSGQETQYF
TRBJ1-3 | - | 16 | TRBV6-5 | TRBD1 | TGTGCCAGCAGTTACTCAGACAGGGAAGGGGGAAACACCATATATTTT | CASSYSDREGGNTIYF
TRBJ1-1 | - | 15 | TRBV5-4 | TRBD1 | TGTGCCAGCAGCTTGTTGGGGACAGACAACACTGAAGCTTTCTTT | CASSLLGTDNTEAFF
TRBJ1-2 | - | 14 | TRBV4-1 | TRBD1 | TGCGCCAGCAGCCAAGTATCACAGGGGGACGGCTACACCTTC | CASSQVSQGDGYTF
TRBJ2-7 | - | 15 | TRBV10-3 | TRBD1 | TGTGCCCTCCGGACCGTTTGGGACAGGGGGAACGAGCAGTACTTC | CALRTVWDRGNEQYF
TRBJ2-7 | - | 17 | TRBV5-4 | TRBD1 | TGTGCCAGCAGCCCTGGGGCAGGGGGAAATAGTATCTACGAGCAGTACTTC | CASSPGAGGNSIYEQYF
TRBJ1-4 | - | 14 | TRBV30 | TRBD1 | TGTGCCTGGAGTGCTCAGGGGGAAGGAGAAAAACTGTTTTTT | CAWSAQGEGEKLFF
TRBJ1-2 | - | 15 | TRBV4-3 | TRBD1 | TGCGCCAGCAGCCAAGGGGACAGGGGGGGTTATGGCTACACCTTC | CASSQGDRGGYGYTF
TRBJ2-6 | - | 15 | TRBV13 | - | TGTGCCAGCAGCCCAGATATCTCTGGGGCCAACGTCCTGACTTTC | CASSPDISGANVLTF
TRBJ2-7 | once | 16 | TRBV4-1 | - | TGCGCCAGCAGCCAAGATTTGACAGGATATTCCTACGAGCAGTACTTC | CASSQDLTGYSYEQYF
TRBJ2-5 | once | 12 | TRBV6-1 | - | TGTGCCAGCAGTCGTCGGGGAGAGACCCAGTACTTC | CASSRRGETQYF
TRBJ2-3 | - | 16 | TRBV9 | - | TGTGCCAGCAGCGTAGAAGCGGATCCTAGCACAGATACGCAGTATTTT | CASSVEADPSTDTQYF
TRBJ2-3 | - | 16 | TRBV7-9 | TRBD1 | TGTGCCAGCAGCTTAGGGATGAGGACAGGAGCAGATACGCAGTATTTT | CASSLGMRTGADTQYF
TRBJ1-2 | few | 12 | TRBV30 | TRBD1 | TGTGCCTGGAGTGCCCACCCCACCGGGACAGACTTC | CAWSAHPTGTDF
TRBJ1-2 | - | 14 | TRBV5-1 | - | TGCGCCAGCAGCTTGGTGGCGGGGGCGGACGGCTACACCTTC | CASSLVAGADGYTF
TRBJ1-1 | - | 11 | TRBV20-1 | - | TGCGCGATGTCAGGGGAGACTGAAGCTTTCTTT | CAMSGETEAFF
TRBJ1-4 | - | 17 | TRBV4-1 | - | TGCGCCAGCAGCCGAAACCTTAACAGGGCGTTGGATGAAAAACTGTTTTTT | CASSRNLNRALDEKLFF
TRBJ2-2 | - | 13 | TRBV5-6 | - | TGTGCCAGCAGGACTTCGGGAGCCGGGGAGCTGTTTTTT | CASRTSGAGELFF
TRBJ1-1 | - | 14 | TRBV5-1 | - | TGCGCCAGCAGCTTGACCGGACAGAACACTGAAGCTTTCTTT | CASSLTGQNTEAFF
TRBJ1-2 | - | 12 | TRBV7-8 | - | TGTGCCAGCAGCGTACAGGGCCATGGCTACACCTTC | CASSVQGHGYTF
TRBJ1-3 | - | 17 | TRBV7-9 | - | TGTTCCAGCAGAGAGGTCCCCGGCCGCCGGGATGGAAACACCATATATTTT | CSSREVPGRRDGNTIYF
TRBJ2-5 | - | 14 | TRBV2 | TRBD1 | TGTGCCAGCACAAAGTTCGACAGGGGAGAGACCCAGTACTTC | CASTKFDRGETQYF
TRBJ1-6 | - | 15 | TRBV15 | TRBD1 | TGTGCCACCAGCAGAGATCCGGACAGGAATTCACCCCTCCACTTT | CATSRDPDRNSPLHF
TRBJ2-5 | - | 11 | TRBV20-1 | - | TGCAGTGCTAGATACGGAGAGACCCAGTACTTC | CSARYGETQYF
TRBJ1-1 | - | 14 | TRBV5-6 | - | TGTGCCAGCAGCTCGACAGAATTCTACACTGAAGCTTTCTTT | CASSSTEFYTEAFF
TRBJ2-2 | once | 16 | TRBV5-6 | - | TGTGCCAGCAGCCAGACCCGGGACTTGAACACCGGGGAGCTGTTTTTT | CASSQTRDLNTGELFF
TRBJ2-7 | - | 14 | TRBV15 | TRBD1 | TGTGCCACCAGCAGGGGGACAGGGGGAGACGAGCAGTACTTC | CATSRGTGGDEQYF
TRBJ1-1 | - | 17 | TRBV7-6 | - | TGTGCCAGCAGCTTAGGAGGTGTGAGGACACTGAACACTGAAGCTTTCTTT | CASSLGGVRTLNTEAFF
TRBJ2-2 | - | 14 | TRBV19 | TRBD1 | TGTGCCACCCCCTCAGGGACAGCTTACGGGGAGCTGTTTTTT | CATPSGTAYGELFF
TRBJ1-3 | - | 15 | TRBV6-5 | TRBD1 | TGTGCCAGCAGCCCAGGACAGGGTAGGAGAAACACCATATATTTT | CASSPGQGRRNTIYF
TRBJ2-7 | - | 15 | TRBV6-5 | - | TGTGCCAGCTCTGCCGGCGGAGCACTTTCCTACGAGCAGTACTTC | CASSAGGALSYEQYF
TRBJ1-2 | - | 13 | TRBV7-2 | - | TGTGCCAGCAGCCCTCGATTGAACTATGGCTCCACCTTC | CASSPRLNYGSTF
TRBJ2-3 | - | 14 | TRBV7-6 | TRBD1 | TGTGCCAGCAGCGCAACAGGGGGCGCAGATACGCAGTATTTT | CASSATGGADTQYF
TRBJ2-1 | - | 19 | TRBV19 | TRBD2 | TGTGCCAGTAGTACCATCAGGACTAGCGGGGCTGGGTCCTACAATGAGCAGTTCTTC | CASSTIRTSGAGSYNEQFF
TRBJ1-4 | - | 16 | TRBV30 | - | TGTGCCTGGAGTGTGAGAACAGGGCCTCCTAATGAAAAACTGTTTTTT | CAWSVRTGPPNEKLFF
TRBJ2-6 | - | 17 | TRBV11-2 | - | TGTGCCAGTTTCAAAGCGGTCAACCACTCTGGGGCCAACGTCCTGACTTTC | CASFKAVNHSGANVLTF
TRBJ2-2 | - | 15 | TRBV9 | TRBD2 | TGTGCCAGCAGCGTAGGGCTAGCGGACACCGGGGAGCTGTTTTTT | CASSVGLADTGELFF
TRBJ2-1 | - | 15 | TRBV7-3 | TRBD1 | TGTGCCAGCAGCCGGGGACAGCAAACCTACAATGAGCAGTTCTTC | CASSRGQQTYNEQFF
TRBJ2-7 | - | 13 | TRBV15 | - | TGTGCCACCAGCAGAGAAGAGGGCTACGAGCAGTACTTC | CATSREEGYEQYF
TRBJ2-7 | - | 11 | TRBV11-2 | - | TGTGCCAGCAGCCGGTCCTACGAGCAGTACTTC | CASSRSYEQYF